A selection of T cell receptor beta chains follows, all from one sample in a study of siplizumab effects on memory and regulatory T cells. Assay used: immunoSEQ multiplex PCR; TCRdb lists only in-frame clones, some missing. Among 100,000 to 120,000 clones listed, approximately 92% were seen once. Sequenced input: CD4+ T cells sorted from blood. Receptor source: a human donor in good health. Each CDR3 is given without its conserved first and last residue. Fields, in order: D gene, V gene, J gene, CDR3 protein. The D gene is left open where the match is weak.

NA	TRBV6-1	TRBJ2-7	ASSEALGRRYEQY
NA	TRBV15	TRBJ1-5	ATSRETAGNSNQPQH
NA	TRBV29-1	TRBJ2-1	SVDQGGTHNEQF
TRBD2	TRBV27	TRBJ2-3	ASSFRGSGERDTQY
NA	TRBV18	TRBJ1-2	ASSEDARAGYT
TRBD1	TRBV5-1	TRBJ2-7	ASSQSTGLYEQY
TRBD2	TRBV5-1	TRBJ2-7	ASSKLAGVLPYEQY
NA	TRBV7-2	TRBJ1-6	ASSPSVRSLNSPLH
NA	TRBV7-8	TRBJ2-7	ASSPSTLLEQY
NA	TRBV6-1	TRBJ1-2	ASSREGGVNYGYT
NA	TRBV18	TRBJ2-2	ASSPRTTTGELF
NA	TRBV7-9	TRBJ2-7	ASSPKGPYEQY
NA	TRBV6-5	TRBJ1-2	ASSYRGYGYT
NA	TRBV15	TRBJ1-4	ATSIRTANEKLF
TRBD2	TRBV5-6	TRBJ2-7	ASSLSGGRNEQY
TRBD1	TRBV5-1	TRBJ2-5	ASSHGTGRETQY
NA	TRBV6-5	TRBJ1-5	ASSPAGQQPQH
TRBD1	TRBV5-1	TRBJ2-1	ASSVTGPYNEQF
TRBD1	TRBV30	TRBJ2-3	AWSAGTATDTQY
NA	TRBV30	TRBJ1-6	AWSAEQGRGGPLH
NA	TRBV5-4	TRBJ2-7	ASSLPGLLGAFSYEQY
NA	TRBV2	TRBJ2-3	ASSGPTQY
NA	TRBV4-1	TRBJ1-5	ASSQDDEPWHQPQH
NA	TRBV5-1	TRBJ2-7	ASSLSSSYEQY
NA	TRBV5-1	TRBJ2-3	ASSFNTDTQY
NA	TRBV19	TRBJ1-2	ASSTSGAGNYGYT
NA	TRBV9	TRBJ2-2	ASSVAQGPTGELF
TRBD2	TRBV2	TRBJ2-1	ASSVRGGFYNEQF
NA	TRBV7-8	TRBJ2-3	ASSLARKSSTDTQY
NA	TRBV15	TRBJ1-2	ATSREKGYGYT
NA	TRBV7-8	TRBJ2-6	ASSPRRLGANVLT
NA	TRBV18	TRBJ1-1	ASSPPTGGREAEAF
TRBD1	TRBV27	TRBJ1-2	ASRPPGQGYGYT
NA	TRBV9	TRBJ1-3	ASSVGDLHSGNTIY
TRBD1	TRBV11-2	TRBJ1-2	ASSLGGQGFYYGYT
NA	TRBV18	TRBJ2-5	ASSPAGGEKTQY
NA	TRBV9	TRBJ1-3	ASSVSGAGNTIY
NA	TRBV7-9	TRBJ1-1	ASSQWAEAF
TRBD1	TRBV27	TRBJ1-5	ASSPLTGGISGNQPQH
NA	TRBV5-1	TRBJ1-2	ASSWAERPGYGYT
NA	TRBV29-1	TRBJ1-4	SVARANEKLF
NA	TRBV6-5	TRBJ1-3	ASSPGISGNTIY